The clone carrying this TCR beta chain was picked up many times. What it recognizes is unknown. This specimen belongs to a study of regulatory T cells in long-lasting Graves disease. Broader study findings: Persistent-disease Graves' patients showed less TCR diversity than new cases.

The CDR3 has 14 residues. Germline values: CDR1 SNHLY, CDR2 FYNNEI. V lost 8 bases and J lost 2; bases outside the gene matches: 7. Documented time point: newly diagnosed GD, antithyroid drugs for less than 3 months. Extracted PBMC RNA gave rise to the TCR library. Construction of the TCR beta libraries employed iRepertoire HTBI primers in conjunction with Arm-PCR of CDR3 regions. MiXCR was run by TCRdb on the multiplex PCR reads, yielding one entry per CDR3 protein. This table holds 400,000 to 500,000 distinct CDR3 sequences, around 15% found once. The same specimen was also included in a second study, on T cells in Graves' hyperthyroidism and ophthalmopathy. In that study: Hyperthyroidism had been newly diagnosed in patients aged 18 to 65, and its duration was under 2 months. The TCR CDR3 first-round RT-PCR relied on the HTBI primer set. A 13 V-J model separated ophthalmopathy from stable hyperthyroidism.

The chain couples TRBV2 to TRBJ2-7; 9 bases are a match to TRBD1. The sequence derives from a woman aged 45 to 65 with Graves disease. Specimen: peripheral blood mononuclear cells (PBMCs), collected at new diagnosis, from a patient treated with antithyroid drugs. Here the CDR3 reads CASWTGQGTYEQYF. The CDR3 nucleotides read TGTGCCAGCTGGACCGGACAGGGGACCTACGAGCAGTACTTC. The whole variable domain, filled in from reference TRBV2 and TRBJ2-7, reads EPEVTQTPSHQVTQMGQEVILRCVPISNHLYFYWYRQILGQKVEFLVSFYNNEISEKSEIFDDQFSVERPDGSNFTLKIRSTKLEDSAMYFCASWTGQGTYEQYFGPGTRLTVT.